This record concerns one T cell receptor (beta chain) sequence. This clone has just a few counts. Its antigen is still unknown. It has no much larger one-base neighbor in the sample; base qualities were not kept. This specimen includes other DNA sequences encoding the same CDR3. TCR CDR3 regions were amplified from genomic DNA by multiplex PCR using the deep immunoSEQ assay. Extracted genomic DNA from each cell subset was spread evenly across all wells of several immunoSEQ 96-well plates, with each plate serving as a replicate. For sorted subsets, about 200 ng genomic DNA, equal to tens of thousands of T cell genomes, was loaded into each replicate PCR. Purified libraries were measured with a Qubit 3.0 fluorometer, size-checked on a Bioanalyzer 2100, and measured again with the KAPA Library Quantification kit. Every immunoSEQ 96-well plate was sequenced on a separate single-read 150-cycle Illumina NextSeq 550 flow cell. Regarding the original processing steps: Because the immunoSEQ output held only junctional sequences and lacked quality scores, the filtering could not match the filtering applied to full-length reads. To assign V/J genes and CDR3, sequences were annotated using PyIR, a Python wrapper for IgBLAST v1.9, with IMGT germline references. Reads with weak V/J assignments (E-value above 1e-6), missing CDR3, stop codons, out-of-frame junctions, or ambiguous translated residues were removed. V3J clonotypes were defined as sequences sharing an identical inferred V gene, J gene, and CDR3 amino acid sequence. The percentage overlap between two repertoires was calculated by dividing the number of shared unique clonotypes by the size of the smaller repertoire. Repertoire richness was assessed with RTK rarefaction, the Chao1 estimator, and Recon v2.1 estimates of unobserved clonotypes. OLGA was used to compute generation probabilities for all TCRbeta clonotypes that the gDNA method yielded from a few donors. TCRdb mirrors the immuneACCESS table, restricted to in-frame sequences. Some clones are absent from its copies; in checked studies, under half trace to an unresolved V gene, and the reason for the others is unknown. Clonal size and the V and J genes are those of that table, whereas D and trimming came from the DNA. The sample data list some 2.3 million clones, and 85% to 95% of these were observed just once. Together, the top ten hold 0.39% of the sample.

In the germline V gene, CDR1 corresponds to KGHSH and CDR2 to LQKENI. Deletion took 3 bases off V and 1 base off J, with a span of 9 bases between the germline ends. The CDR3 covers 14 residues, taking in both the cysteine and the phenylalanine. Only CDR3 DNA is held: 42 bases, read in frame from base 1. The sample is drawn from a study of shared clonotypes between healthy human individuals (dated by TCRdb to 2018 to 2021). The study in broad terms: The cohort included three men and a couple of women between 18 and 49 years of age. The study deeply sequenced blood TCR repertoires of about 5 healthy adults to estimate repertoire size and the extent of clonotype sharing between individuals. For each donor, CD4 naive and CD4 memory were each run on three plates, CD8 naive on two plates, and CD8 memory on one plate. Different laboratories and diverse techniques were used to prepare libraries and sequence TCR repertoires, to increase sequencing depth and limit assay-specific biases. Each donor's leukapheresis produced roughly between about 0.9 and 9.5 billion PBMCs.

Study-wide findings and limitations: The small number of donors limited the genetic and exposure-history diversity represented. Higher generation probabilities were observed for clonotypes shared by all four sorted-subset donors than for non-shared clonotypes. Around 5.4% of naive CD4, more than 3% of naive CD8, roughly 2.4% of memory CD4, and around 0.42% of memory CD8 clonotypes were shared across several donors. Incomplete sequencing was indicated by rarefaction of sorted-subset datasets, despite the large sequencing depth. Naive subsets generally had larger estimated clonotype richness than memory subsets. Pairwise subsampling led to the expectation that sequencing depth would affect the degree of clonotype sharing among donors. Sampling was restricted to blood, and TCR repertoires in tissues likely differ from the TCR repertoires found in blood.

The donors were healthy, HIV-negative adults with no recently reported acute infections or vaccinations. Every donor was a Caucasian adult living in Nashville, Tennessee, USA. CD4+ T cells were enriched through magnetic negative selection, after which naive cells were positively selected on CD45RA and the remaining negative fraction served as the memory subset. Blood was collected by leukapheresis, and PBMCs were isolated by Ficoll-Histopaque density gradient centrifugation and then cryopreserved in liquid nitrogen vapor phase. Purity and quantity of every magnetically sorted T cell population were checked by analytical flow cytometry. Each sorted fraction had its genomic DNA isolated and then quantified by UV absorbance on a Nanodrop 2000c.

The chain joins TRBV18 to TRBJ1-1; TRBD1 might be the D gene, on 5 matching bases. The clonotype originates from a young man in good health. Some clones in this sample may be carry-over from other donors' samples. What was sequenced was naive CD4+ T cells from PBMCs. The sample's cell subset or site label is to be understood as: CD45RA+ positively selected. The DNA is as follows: TGTGCCAGCTCACCTCTGGGGGGGAACACTGAAGCTTTCTTT. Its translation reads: CASSPLGGNTEAFF.